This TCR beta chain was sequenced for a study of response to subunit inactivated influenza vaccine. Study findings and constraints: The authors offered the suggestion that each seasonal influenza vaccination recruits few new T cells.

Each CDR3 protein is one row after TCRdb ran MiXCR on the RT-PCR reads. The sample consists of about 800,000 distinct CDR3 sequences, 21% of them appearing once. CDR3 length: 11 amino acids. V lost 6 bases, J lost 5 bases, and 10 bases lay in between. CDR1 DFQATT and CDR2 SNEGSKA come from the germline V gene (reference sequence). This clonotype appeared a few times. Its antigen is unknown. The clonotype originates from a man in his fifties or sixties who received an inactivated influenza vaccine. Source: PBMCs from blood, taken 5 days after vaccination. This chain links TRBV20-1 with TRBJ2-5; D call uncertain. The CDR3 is CSAPIGETQYF. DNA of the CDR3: TGCAGTGCCCCCATTGGGGAGACCCAGTACTTC.